This T cell receptor beta chain was profiled in a study of blood T cell repertoires in COVID-19. Whole-study context: The samples span acute and convalescent COVID-19 from the United States, Italy and Spain.

Method: immunoSEQ multiplex PCR; TCRdb's copy keeps in-frame clones and lacks some. Among fewer than 400,000 clones listed, approximately 90% were seen once. The CDR3 extends over 15 amino acids. Germline V lookup: CDR1 SGHTA, CDR2 FQGNSA. With 1 base clipped from V and 15 bases from J, the junction kept 12 bases outside the gene matches. The chain employs TRBV7-2 and TRBJ2-1; 10 bases align to TRBD2. The specimen sequenced was PBMCs or T cells enriched from blood (not recorded which). This clonotype was obtained from a woman between 18 and 30 years old who had recovered from COVID-19. The CDR3 nucleotides are TGTGCCAGCAGCTTAGTAGTGCGGTCAGCGGGAGGGCCGTTCTTC. It translates to CASSLVVRSAGGPFF.